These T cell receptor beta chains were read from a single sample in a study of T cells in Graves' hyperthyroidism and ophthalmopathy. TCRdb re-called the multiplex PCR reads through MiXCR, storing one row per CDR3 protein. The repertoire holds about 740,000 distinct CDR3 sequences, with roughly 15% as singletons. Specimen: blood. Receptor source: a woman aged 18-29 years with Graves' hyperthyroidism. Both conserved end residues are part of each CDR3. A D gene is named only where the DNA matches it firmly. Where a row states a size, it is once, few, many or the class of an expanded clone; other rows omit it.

CDR3 DNA: TGTGCCAGCAGCCAAGGGAGCGGAGGGGGCTGGGGCTACACCTTC
CDR3 protein: CASSQGSGGGWGYTF
J gene: TRBJ1-2
clone size: many
D gene: TRBD1
V gene: TRBV3-1

CDR3 DNA: TGTGCCACCAGACCCGGAGGAAGACAGGCGAACACCGGGGAGCTGTTTTTT
CDR3 protein: CATRPGGRQANTGELFF
J gene: TRBJ2-2
clone size: NA
D gene: NA
V gene: TRBV24-1

CDR3 DNA: TGCGCCAGCAGCTTGGGTAGCGGGAGAGAGACCCAGTACTTC
CDR3 protein: CASSLGSGRETQYF
J gene: TRBJ2-5
clone size: few
D gene: TRBD2
V gene: TRBV5-1

CDR3 DNA: TGCGCCAGCAGCCAAGGGGTCGTAGCGGGTGCTTACGAGCAGTACTTC
CDR3 protein: CASSQGVVAGAYEQYF
J gene: TRBJ2-7
clone size: many
D gene: TRBD2
V gene: TRBV4-3

CDR3 DNA: TGCGCCAGCAGCCAAGATTTCCTCTCGAACACTGAAGCTTTCTTT
CDR3 protein: CASSQDFLSNTEAFF
J gene: TRBJ1-1
clone size: NA
D gene: NA
V gene: TRBV4-1

CDR3 DNA: TGCGCCAGCAGCCAAGTGGGTTTGAGGGAAAAACTGTTTTTT
CDR3 protein: CASSQVGLREKLFF
J gene: TRBJ1-4
clone size: NA
D gene: NA
V gene: TRBV4-1

CDR3 DNA: TGTGCCAGCAGCATCTCAGGGTTGAGGAACACTGAAGCTTTCTTT
CDR3 protein: CASSISGLRNTEAFF
J gene: TRBJ1-1
clone size: many
D gene: NA
V gene: TRBV6-1

CDR3 DNA: TGCAGCGTTGAAAGGCAGAATACGCAGTATTTT
CDR3 protein: CSVERQNTQYF
J gene: TRBJ2-3
clone size: few
D gene: NA
V gene: TRBV29-1

CDR3 DNA: TGTGCCAGCAGTCAAAATCGACAGGGAATTAACTATGGCTACACCTTC
CDR3 protein: CASSQNRQGINYGYTF
J gene: TRBJ1-2
clone size: many
D gene: TRBD1
V gene: TRBV25-1

CDR3 DNA: TGTGCCGGCAGGGAGACTAGCGGGAGTTATGGGGAGCTGTTTTTT
CDR3 protein: CAGRETSGSYGELFF
J gene: TRBJ2-2
clone size: NA
D gene: TRBD2
V gene: TRBV2

CDR3 DNA: TGCAGCTGGAGGGGGGGACGCTCCTACAATGAGCAGTTCTTC
CDR3 protein: CSWRGGRSYNEQFF
J gene: TRBJ2-1
clone size: NA
D gene: NA
V gene: TRBV29-1

CDR3 DNA: TGTGCCAGCTCCCCTACGGACAGGGGGTCTTATTCACCCCTCCACTTT
CDR3 protein: CASSPTDRGSYSPLHF
J gene: TRBJ1-6
clone size: NA
D gene: TRBD1
V gene: TRBV18

CDR3 DNA: TGTGCCAGCGTGTCCGGGGGGGCGGGAGTTCTCAATGAGCAGTTCTTC
CDR3 protein: CASVSGGAGVLNEQFF
J gene: TRBJ2-1
clone size: few
D gene: TRBD2
V gene: TRBV28

CDR3 DNA: TGCAGTGCTAGCGGCGACAGACAAGAGACCCAGTACTTC
CDR3 protein: CSASGDRQETQYF
J gene: TRBJ2-5
clone size: NA
D gene: NA
V gene: TRBV20-1

CDR3 DNA: TGTGCCAGCAGAACTAGCGGGGGGGCCTACGAGCAGTACTTC
CDR3 protein: CASRTSGGAYEQYF
J gene: TRBJ2-7
clone size: NA
D gene: TRBD2
V gene: TRBV7-2

CDR3 DNA: TGTGCCAGCACCCCAGCGGCAGACCCAACCTACGAGCAGTACTTC
CDR3 protein: CASTPAADPTYEQYF
J gene: TRBJ2-7
clone size: NA
D gene: NA
V gene: TRBV3-1

CDR3 DNA: TGTGCCAGCAGTTACTCGAGACAAACCGGGGAGCTGTTTTTT
CDR3 protein: CASSYSRQTGELFF
J gene: TRBJ2-2
clone size: NA
D gene: NA
V gene: TRBV6-5